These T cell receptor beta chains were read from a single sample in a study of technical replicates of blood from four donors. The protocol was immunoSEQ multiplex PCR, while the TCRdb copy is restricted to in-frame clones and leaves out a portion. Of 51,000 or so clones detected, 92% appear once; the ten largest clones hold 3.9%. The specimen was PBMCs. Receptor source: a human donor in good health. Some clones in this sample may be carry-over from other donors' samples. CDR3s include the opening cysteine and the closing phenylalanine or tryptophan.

CDR3: CASSPQSTANYGYTF
J: TRBJ1-2
V: TRBV7-2

CDR3: CASSPGGNSYEQYF
J: TRBJ2-7
V: TRBV5-6

CDR3: CASSPGMATYEQYF
J: TRBJ2-7
V: TRBV5-4

CDR3: CAWGIRGQPQHF
J: TRBJ1-5
V: TRBV30

CDR3: CASSDQTSGRFF
J: TRBJ2-1
V: TRBV5-4

CDR3: CASSSVGGASKNIQYF
J: TRBJ2-4
V: TRBV5-4

CDR3: CASSAASGGMNEQFF
J: TRBJ2-1
V: TRBV6-4

CDR3: CASSGGQVYNEQFF
J: TRBJ2-1
V: TRBV5-4

CDR3: CASNREERSSYEQYF
J: TRBJ2-7
V: TRBV6-6

CDR3: CASKITGDRNEQFF
J: TRBJ2-1
V: TRBV11-2

CDR3: CASRATGTNYGYTF
J: TRBJ1-2
V: TRBV4-2

CDR3: CASSLAGRSSYEQYF
J: TRBJ2-7
V: TRBV27

CDR3: CASSWRSRDYGYTF
J: TRBJ1-2
V: TRBV5-6

CDR3: CASGLIQGRSNQPQHF
J: TRBJ1-5
V: TRBV12-5

CDR3: CASSLPGQITNTEAFF
J: TRBJ1-1
V: TRBV5-4

CDR3: CASTMRTGRDEQFF
J: TRBJ2-1
V: TRBV2

CDR3: CASSYSLLGLDTGELFF
J: TRBJ2-2
V: TRBV6-7

CDR3: CSYTSKNIQYF
J: TRBJ2-4
V: TRBV29-1

CDR3: CASSSGTSGGKETQYF
J: TRBJ2-5
V: TRBV5-4

CDR3: CAISAGGEGTEAFF
J: TRBJ1-1
V: TRBV10-3

CDR3: CASSIGGSGANVLTF
J: TRBJ2-6
V: TRBV6-7

CDR3: CASSQWGRGYEQYF
J: TRBJ2-7
V: TRBV16

CDR3: CASRHRGTGTSYTDTQYF
J: TRBJ2-3
V: TRBV27

CDR3: CASSGDRNTEAFF
J: TRBJ1-1
V: TRBV5-6

CDR3: CSASSSTDTQYF
J: TRBJ2-3
V: TRBV29-1